What follows describes a single TCR beta chain. Produced via immunoSEQ multiplex PCR; TCRdb's table is partial and in-frame only. The table lists under 150,000 clones, roughly 86% of them singletons. This record comes from a study of blood T cell repertoires in COVID-19. This CDR3 spans 15 amino acids. Germline CDR1 reads MNHEY; CDR2 reads SVGAGI. Trimming cost V 5 bases and J 2 bases, with 16 bases left between them. This chain uses TRBV6-5 with TRBJ2-7; D possibly corresponds to TRBD1 (5 bases). The source is a human donor in a cohort sampled during active COVID-19. The material sequenced was peripheral blood. CDR3 region: CASSQSLVGPYEQYF. Here the CDR3 DNA reads TGTGCCAGCAGTCAATCCCTGGTGGGGCCCTACGAGCAGTACTTC.